This TCR beta chain comes out of a study of shared T cell receptors in the human thymus. Trimming removed 1 base at V and 6 bases at J, with 8 bases between. Germline CDR1 reads SNHLY; CDR2 reads FYNNEI. This CDR3 region has 13 residues. Data came from immunoSEQ multiplex PCR; TCRdb stores just in-frame clones and leaves some out. Of about 610,000 clones in the sample, roughly 90% were seen once. A further study also used this sample, focusing on human thymus T cells. From that second work: The source of the thymus tissue was resections taken during corrective heart surgery.

The sequenced sample consisted of thymocytes. The receptor was isolated from a boy under three years old with a congenital heart defect. This sequence joins TRBV2 and TRBJ2-3, with D hard to call. The CDR3 region has the DNA TGTGCCAGCAGTGAAGGGGCACCGGATACGCAGTATTTT. Translating it yields CASSEGAPDTQYF.